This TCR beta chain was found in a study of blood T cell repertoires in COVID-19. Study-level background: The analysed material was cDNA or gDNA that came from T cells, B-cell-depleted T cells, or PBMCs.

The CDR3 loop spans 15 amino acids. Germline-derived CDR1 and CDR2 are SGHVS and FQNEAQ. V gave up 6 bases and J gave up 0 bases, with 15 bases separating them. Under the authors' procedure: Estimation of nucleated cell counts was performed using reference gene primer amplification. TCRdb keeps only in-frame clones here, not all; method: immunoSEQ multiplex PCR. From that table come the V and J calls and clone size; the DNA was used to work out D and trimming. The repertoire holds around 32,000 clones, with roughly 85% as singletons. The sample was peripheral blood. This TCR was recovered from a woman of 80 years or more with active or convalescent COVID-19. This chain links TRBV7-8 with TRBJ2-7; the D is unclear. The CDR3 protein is CASSDGVRVSYEQYF. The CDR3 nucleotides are TGTGCCAGCAGTGACGGAGTACGGGTCTCCTACGAGCAGTACTTC.